The 11 T cell receptor beta chains in this list originate from one sample, sequenced in a study of CD8 T cells in Susac syndrome. When the RNA was reverse transcribed, random hexamers were used with an input of about 0.5 to 1 ug. TCRdb analysed the immunoSEQ multiplex PCR reads with MiXCR anew, one entry per CDR3 protein. The sample has over 100,000 distinct CDR3 sequences; approximately 96% are singletons. The specimen was CD4+ T cells from PBMCs. These receptors originate from a human donor in good health.

The DNA of the CDR3 is TGTGCCAGCAGTGCGCCGGGACTCGAGACCCAGTACTTC. This codes for CASSAPGLETQYF. This chain joins TRBV12-3 or TRBV12-4 and TRBJ2-5, with TRBD2 as a possible D gene (6 bases). This CDR3 spans 13 amino acids. Between the trimmed V and J ends, which lost 5 bases and 5 bases, there was a span of 12 bases.

The chain links TRBV29-1 to TRBJ1-1; unclear D gene. The CDR3 spans 10 residues. From germline, CDR1 is SQVTM and CDR2 ANQGSEA. V gave up 4 bases and J gave up 4 bases, with 4 bases separating them. CDR3 loop: CSVGGTEAFF. In DNA form, the CDR3 reads TGCAGCGTTGGGGGCACTGAAGCTTTCTTT.

This chain's CDR3 is CASTGRGTETQYF. The DNA of the CDR3 is TGTGCCAGCACCGGGAGGGGGACGGAGACCCAGTACTTC. V and J are TRBV3-1 and TRBJ2-5, with 8 bases aligning to TRBD2. The length of the CDR3 is 13 residues. J gave up 5 bases and V 7 bases, and 6 bases lay outside the gene matches. Germline V gene data show CDR1 as LGHDT and CDR2 as YNNKEL (reference sequence).

This chain joins TRBV4-2 and TRBJ2-7; tentative D call: TRBD1 (6 bases). Germline V gene data show CDR1 as LGHNA and CDR2 as YNFKEQ. This CDR3 has 15 amino acids. Trimming pared 0 bases from V and 4 bases from J, leaving 13 bases between. CDR3 sequence: CASSQEFSQGYEQYF. CDR3 DNA: TGTGCCAGCAGCCAAGAATTCAGTCAGGGGTACGAGCAGTACTTC.

The rearrangement uses TRBV12-3 or TRBV12-4 and TRBJ2-2; the D gene is possibly TRBD1 (6 bases). Deletions cut 1 base from V and 6 bases from J, with 6 bases between. The CDR3 consists of 13 residues. The CDR3 bases are TGTGCCAGCAGTTTAGGACAGGCCGGGGAGCTGTTTTTT. This translates into CASSLGQAGELFF.

The chain carries TRBV29-1 and TRBJ2-3; 9 bases align to TRBD2. Germline trimming cut 7 bases from V and 2 bases from J; bases unmatched to any gene: 10. Germline loops: CDR1 SQVTM, CDR2 ANQGSEA. The CDR3 sequence is 15 residues long. The DNA of the CDR3 is TGCAGCGCCTATTGGCCTAGCGGGAACACAGATACGCAGTATTTT. Protein product: CSAYWPSGNTDTQYF.

The CDR3 nucleotides read TGCGCCAGCAGCTTAGACAGCGGGACGGCTAATGAAAAACTGTTTTTT. Translated, it gives CASSLDSGTANEKLFF. This rearrangement joins TRBV5-1 to TRBJ1-4; D perhaps matches TRBD1 (5 bases). This CDR3 has 16 amino acids. Germline V gives CDR1 SGHRS, CDR2 YFSETQ. V was clipped by 2 bases and J by 3 bases, with 14 bases between them. The whole variable domain, remainder taken from reference TRBV5-1 and TRBJ1-4, is KAGVTQTPRYLIKTRGQQVTLSCSPISGHRSVSWYQQTPGQGLQFLFEYFSETQRNKGNFPGRFSGRQFSNSRSEMNVSTLELGDSALYLCASSLDSGTANEKLFFGSGTQLSVL.

CDR3 loop: CASSQAGVDYGYTF. CDR3 DNA sequence: TGTGCCAGCAGCCAAGCAGGGGTGGACTATGGCTACACCTTC. The rearrangement uses TRBV3-1 and TRBJ1-2; tentative D call: TRBD1 (6 bases). Germline V gene data show CDR1 as LGHDT and CDR2 as YNNKEL (reference sequence). CDR3 length equals 14 residues. The V end was cut by 1 base, the J end by 3 bases, with 9 bases between. The full variable domain, with the rest looked up from reference TRBV3-1 and TRBJ1-2, is DTAVSQTPKYLVTQMGNDKSIKCEQNLGHDTMYWYKQDSKKFLKIMFSYNNKELIINETVPNRFSPKSPDKAHLNLHINSLELGDSAVYFCASSQAGVDYGYTFGSGTRLTVV.

The rearrangement uses TRBV7-6 and TRBJ2-7; 7 bases align to TRBD1. Germline V gene lookup returns CDR1 SGHVS and CDR2 FNYEAQ. The CDR3 has 14 amino acids. Losses at the gene ends were 5 bases for V and 4 bases for J; bases not matched to a gene: 8. CDR3 coding DNA: TGTGCCAGCAGCCGGGACAGATCCCGATACGAGCAGTACTTC. Residues: CASSRDRSRYEQYF.

CDR3 amino acids: CASSPGRWGVSYEQYF. CDR3 nucleotides: TGTGCCAGCAGTCCGGGACGTTGGGGGGTGTCCTACGAGCAGTACTTC. The rearrangement links TRBV28 to TRBJ2-7; D might be TRBD2 (6 bases). The V and J ends lost 5 bases and 1 base respectively, with 18 bases between them. The V gene's germline CDR1 is MDHEN and CDR2 SYDVKM. This CDR3 comprises 16 residues.

The CDR3 sequence: CASSPLGGQTQGKLFF. Written as DNA, the CDR3 is TGTGCCAGCAGTCCACTTGGGGGACAGACCCAGGGAAAACTGTTTTTT. The chain combines TRBV2 with TRBJ1-4; TRBD1 matches 7 bases. V shed 5 bases and J 10 bases; nucleotides not matched to a gene: 16. CDR3 length: 16 residues. Germline V gene lookup returns CDR1 SNHLY and CDR2 FYNNEI.